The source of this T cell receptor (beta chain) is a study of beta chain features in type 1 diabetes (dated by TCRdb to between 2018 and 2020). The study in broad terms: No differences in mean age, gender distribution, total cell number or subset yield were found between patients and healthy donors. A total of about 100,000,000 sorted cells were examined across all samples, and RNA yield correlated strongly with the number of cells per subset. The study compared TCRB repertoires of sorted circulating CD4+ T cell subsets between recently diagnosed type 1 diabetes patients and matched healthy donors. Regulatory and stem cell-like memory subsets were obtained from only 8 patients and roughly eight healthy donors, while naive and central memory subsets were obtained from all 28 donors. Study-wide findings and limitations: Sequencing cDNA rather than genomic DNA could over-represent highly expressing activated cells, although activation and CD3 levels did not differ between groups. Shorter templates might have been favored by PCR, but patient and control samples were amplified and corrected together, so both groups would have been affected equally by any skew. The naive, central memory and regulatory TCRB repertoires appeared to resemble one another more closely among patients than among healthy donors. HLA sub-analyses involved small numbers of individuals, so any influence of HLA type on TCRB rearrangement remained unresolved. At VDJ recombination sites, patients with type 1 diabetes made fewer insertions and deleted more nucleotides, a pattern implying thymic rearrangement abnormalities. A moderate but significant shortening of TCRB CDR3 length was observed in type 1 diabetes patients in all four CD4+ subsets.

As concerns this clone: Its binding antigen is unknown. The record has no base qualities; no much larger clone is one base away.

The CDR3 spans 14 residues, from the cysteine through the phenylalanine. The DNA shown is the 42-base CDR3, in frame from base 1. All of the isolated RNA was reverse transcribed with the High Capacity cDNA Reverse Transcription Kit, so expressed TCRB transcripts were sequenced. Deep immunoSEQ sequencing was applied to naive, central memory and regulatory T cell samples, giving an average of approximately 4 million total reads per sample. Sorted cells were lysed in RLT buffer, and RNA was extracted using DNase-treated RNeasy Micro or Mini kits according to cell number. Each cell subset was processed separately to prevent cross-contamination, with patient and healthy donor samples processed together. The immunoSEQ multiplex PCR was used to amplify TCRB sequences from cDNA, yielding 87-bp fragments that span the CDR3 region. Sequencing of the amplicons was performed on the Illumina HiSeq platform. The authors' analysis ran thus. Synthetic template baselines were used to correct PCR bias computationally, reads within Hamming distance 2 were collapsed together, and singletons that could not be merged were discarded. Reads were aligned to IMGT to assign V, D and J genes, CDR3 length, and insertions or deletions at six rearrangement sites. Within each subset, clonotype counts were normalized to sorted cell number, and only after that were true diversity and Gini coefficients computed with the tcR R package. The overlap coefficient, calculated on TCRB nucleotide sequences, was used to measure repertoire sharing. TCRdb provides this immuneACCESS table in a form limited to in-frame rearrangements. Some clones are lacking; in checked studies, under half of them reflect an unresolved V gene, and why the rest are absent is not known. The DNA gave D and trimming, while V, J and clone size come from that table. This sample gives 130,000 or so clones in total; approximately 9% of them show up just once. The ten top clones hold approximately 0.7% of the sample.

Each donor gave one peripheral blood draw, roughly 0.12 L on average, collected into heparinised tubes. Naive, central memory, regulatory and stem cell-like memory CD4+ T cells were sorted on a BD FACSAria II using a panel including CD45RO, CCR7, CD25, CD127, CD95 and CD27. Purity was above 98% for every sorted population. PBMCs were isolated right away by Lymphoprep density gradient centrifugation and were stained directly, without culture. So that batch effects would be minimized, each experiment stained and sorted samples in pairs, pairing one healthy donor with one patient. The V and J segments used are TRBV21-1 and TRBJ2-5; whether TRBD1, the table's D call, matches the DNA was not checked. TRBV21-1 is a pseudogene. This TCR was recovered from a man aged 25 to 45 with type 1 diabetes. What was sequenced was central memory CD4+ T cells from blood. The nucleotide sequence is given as TGTGCCAGGACCAGGCAAGCTTCCCAAGAGACCCAGTACTTC. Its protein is CARTRQASQETQYF.